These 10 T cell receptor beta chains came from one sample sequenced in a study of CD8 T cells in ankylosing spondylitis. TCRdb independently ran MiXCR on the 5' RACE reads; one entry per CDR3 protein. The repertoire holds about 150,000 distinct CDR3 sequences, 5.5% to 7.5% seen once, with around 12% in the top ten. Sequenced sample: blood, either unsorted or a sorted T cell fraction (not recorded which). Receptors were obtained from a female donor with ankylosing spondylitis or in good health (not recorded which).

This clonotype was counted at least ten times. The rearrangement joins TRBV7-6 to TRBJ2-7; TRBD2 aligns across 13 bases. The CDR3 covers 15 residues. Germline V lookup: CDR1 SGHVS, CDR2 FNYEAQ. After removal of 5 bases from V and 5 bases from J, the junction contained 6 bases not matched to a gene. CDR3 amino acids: CASSIGLAGANEQYF. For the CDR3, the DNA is TGTGCCAGCAGCATCGGACTAGCGGGGGCCAACGAGCAGTACTTC.

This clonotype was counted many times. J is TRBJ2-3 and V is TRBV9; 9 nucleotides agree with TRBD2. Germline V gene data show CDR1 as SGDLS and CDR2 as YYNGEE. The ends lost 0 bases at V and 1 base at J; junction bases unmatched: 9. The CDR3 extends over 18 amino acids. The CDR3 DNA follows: TGTGCCAGCAGCGTAGGAATGCGGGGGGGCGGACGCACAGATACGCAGTATTTT. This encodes CASSVGMRGGGRTDTQYF.

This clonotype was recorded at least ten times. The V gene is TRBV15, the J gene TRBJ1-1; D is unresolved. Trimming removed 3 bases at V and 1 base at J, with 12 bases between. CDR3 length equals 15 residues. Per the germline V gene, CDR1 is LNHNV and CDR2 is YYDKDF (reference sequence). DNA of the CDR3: TGTGCCACCAGCAGTCCCACGGGGAGGAACACTGAAGCTTTCTTT. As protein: CATSSPTGRNTEAFF.

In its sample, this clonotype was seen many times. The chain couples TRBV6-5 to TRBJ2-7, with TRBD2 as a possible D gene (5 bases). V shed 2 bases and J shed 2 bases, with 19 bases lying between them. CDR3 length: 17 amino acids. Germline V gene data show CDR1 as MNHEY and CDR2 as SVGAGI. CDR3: CASSYGLARLRTYEQYF. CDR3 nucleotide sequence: TGTGCCAGCAGTTACGGCCTAGCCAGACTCCGGACCTACGAGCAGTACTTC.

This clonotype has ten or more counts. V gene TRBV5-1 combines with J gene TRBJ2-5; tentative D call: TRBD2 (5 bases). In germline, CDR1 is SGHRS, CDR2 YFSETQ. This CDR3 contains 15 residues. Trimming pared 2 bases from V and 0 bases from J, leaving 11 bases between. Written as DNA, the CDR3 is TGCGCCAGCAGCTTAACGGGGAAACACCAAGAGACCCAGTACTTC. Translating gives CASSLTGKHQETQYF.

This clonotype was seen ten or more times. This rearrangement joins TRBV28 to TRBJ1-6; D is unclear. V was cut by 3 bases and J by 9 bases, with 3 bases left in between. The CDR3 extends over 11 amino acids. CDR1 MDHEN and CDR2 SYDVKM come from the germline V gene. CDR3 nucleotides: TGTGCCAGCAGTTTGAGTTCACCCCTCCACTTT. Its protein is CASSLSSPLHF.

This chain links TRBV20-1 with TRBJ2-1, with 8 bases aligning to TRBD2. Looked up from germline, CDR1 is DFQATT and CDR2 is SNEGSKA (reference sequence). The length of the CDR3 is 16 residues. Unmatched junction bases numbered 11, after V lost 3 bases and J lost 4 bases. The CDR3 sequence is CSASDIGGATYNEQFF. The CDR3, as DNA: TGCAGTGCTAGTGATATCGGGGGGGCAACGTACAATGAGCAGTTCTTC.

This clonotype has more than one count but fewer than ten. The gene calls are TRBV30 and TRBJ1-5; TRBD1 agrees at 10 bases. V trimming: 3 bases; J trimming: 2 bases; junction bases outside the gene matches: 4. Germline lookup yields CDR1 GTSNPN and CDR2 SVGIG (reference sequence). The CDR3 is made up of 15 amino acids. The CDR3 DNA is TGTGCCTGGAGGCAAGGACAGGGGGGCAATCAGCCCCAGCATTTT. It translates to CAWRQGQGGNQPQHF.

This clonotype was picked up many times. The CDR3 here is CASSPLLGRGAFDTQYF. The CDR3 DNA sequence: TGTGCCAGCAGCCCTCTTCTAGGGCGGGGGGCGTTCGATACGCAGTATTTT. This rearrangement joins TRBV28 to TRBJ2-3, with 8 bases lining up with TRBD2. Per the germline V gene, CDR1 is MDHEN and CDR2 is SYDVKM. J lost 6 bases, V lost 6 bases, and 17 bases had no gene match. CDR3 length equals 17 residues.

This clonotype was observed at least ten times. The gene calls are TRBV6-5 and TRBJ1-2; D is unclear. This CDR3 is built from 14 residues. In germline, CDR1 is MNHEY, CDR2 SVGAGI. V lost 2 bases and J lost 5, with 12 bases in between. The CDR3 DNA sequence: TGTGCCAGCAGTTACAGTATAGAAGGGTATGGCTACACCTTC. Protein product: CASSYSIEGYGYTF.